This TCR beta chain was captured by sequencing in a study of blood T cell repertoires in COVID-19. Overall study: Whether acute or convalescent, the COVID-19 samples came from the United States, Italy and Spain.

This CDR3 has 15 residues. Trimming at V came to 6 bases and at J to 7 bases, leaving 11 bases not matched to a gene. From germline, CDR1 is KGHSH and CDR2 LQKENI. In the authors' workflow: The assay estimated nucleated cells by amplifying reference gene primers. The assay was immunoSEQ multiplex PCR, and TCRdb's table has in-frame clones only and misses some. From that table come the V and J calls and clone size; the DNA was used to work out D and trimming. The sample consists of about 64,000 clones, 70% to 90% of them appearing once. The chain uses TRBV18 and TRBJ1-5; 8 nucleotides agree with TRBD1. Sequences were obtained from peripheral blood. The origin of this receptor is a man in his forties with acute or convalescent COVID-19. The CDR3 loop is CASSLEDRAGQPQHF. In DNA, the CDR3 is TGTGCCAGCTCCCTAGAGGACAGGGCTGGACAGCCCCAGCATTTT.